This TCR beta chain was found in a study of CD8+ T cells in alopecia areata. In the study overall: Oral tofacitinib (5 to 10 mg twice daily) was administered to treated patients. Findings and caveats of the study: Persistence during tofacitinib was seen for many expanded lesional clones in scalp and blood.

Treatment denoted: oral pan-JAK inhibitor, 5-10 mg twice daily. Extracted RNA was reverse transcribed into cDNA, the sequencing template. Assay used: immunoSEQ multiplex PCR; TCRdb lists only in-frame clones, some missing. In the table there are around 190,000 clones, less than 70% of which are singletons. This CDR3 spans 15 amino acids. Trimming removed 0 bases at V and 0 bases at J, with 9 bases between. Germline V gene sequence: CDR1 GTSNPN, CDR2 SVGIG (reference sequence). In the case of this clone: The target antigen is unknown.

The V and J genes are TRBV30 and TRBJ1-3; D gene uncertain. The sequenced sample was CD4+ T cells sorted from blood, obtained at week 49, from a patient treated with tofacitinib. The TCR comes from a human donor with alopecia areata. The CDR3 here is CAWSVQRVSGNTIYF. CDR3 in DNA: TGTGCCTGGAGTGTACAGCGGGTCTCTGGAAACACCATATATTTT.